The text below deals with one T cell receptor beta chain. This entry belongs to a study of regulatory T cells in long-lasting Graves disease. In the study overall: To qualify as persistent, Graves' disease required over 5 years of antithyroid drugs with positive TSH receptor antibodies.

Sample time point: persistent/refractory GD, antithyroid drugs over 5 years with positive TRAb. RNA extracted from PBMCs served as the sequencing template. Germline V gene sequence: CDR1 SGHTA, CDR2 FQGNSA. V was shortened by 5 bases and J by 0 bases, with 10 bases between the two germline ends. The CDR3 is made up of 15 amino acids. Construction of TCR beta libraries relied on iRepertoire HTBI primers and on Arm-PCR targeting CDR3 regions. MiXCR, run by TCRdb on the multiplex PCR reads, gives a single entry per CDR3 protein. The table records a few hundred thousand distinct CDR3 sequences, around 22% of them present only once.

The chain has TRBV7-2 and TRBJ1-4; unclear D gene. The origin of this receptor is a female donor with Graves disease. The input for sequencing was peripheral blood mononuclear cells (PBMCs), taken when the disease was refractory, from a patient treated with antithyroid drugs. The DNA of the CDR3 is TGTGCCAGCAGCCCGTTCGGAGCAACTAATGAAAAACTGTTTTTT. It encodes CASSPFGATNEKLFF.